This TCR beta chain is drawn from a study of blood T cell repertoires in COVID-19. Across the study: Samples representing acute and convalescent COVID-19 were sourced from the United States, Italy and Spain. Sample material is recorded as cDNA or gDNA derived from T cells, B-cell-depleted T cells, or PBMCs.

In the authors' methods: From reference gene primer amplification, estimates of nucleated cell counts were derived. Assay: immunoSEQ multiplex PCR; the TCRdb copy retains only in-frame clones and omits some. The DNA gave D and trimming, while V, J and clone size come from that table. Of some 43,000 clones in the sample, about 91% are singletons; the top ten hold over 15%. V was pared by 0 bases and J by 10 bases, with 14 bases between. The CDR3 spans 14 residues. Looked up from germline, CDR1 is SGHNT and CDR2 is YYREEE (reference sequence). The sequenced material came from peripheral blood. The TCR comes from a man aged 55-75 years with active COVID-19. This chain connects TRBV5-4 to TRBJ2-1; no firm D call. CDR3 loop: CASSLDQQTWEQFF. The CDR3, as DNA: TGTGCCAGCAGCTTGGACCAACAAACATGGGAGCAGTTCTTC.